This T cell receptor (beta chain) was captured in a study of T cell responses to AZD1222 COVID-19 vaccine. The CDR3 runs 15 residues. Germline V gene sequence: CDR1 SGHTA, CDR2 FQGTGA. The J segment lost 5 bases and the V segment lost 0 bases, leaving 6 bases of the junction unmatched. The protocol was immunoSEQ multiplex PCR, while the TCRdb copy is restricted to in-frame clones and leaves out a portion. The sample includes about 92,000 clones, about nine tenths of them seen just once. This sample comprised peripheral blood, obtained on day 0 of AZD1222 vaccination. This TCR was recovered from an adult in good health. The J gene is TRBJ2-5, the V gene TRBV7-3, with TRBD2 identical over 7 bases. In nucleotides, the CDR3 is TGTGCCAGCAGCTTAACTACGTCTAGCGGCGAGACCCAGTACTTC. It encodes CASSLTTSSGETQYF.